The source of this T cell receptor (beta chain) is a study of tumor-infiltrating lymphocytes in primary liver carcinoma (dated 2017 in TCRdb). As for the study more broadly: Of the five patients, three men and two women aged 30 to 69 years, four had hepatocellular carcinoma and one had combined HCC and intrahepatic cholangiocarcinoma. The five patients had tumors of stage T1-T3 N0M0, with maximum diameters ranging from roughly 4.2 to 11 cm. Each sample produced about 3.5 to 8 million productive TCRbeta reads, and read depth showed no significant difference between tissue types. Across five regions of each liver tumor, along with adjacent normal tissue and blood, the study brought together TCRbeta repertoire sequencing, expression microarrays and whole-exome sequencing. A total of around 35 specimens from 5 patients, comprising 25 or so tumor regions, 5 adjacent noncancerous liver tissues and 5 peripheral blood samples, were covered by TCRbeta repertoire sequencing. The approximately 25 tumor region samples were profiled with Agilent mRNA microarrays so that TCRbeta repertoire diversity could be related to the local molecular phenotype. Technical replicate repertoires showed high reproducibility, with mean shared-clone rates around 0.9 and correlation coefficients above 0.95.

A constant-region primer and ProtoScript II reverse transcriptase were used to reverse-transcribe TCRbeta-specific cDNA from 500 ng total RNA. Construction of the TCRbeta libraries relied on three nested rounds of multiplex PCR, following a slightly modified ARM-PCR procedure. Each of the first two PCR rounds ran for approximately 10 cycles using multiplex TRBV1-TRBV30 forward primers together with a Cbeta reverse primer. Sample barcodes and Illumina adapters were added in a final 25-cycle PCR using Deep VentR polymerase. Before sequencing, amplicons between 200 and 500 bp were purified from gel using a QIAquick gel extraction kit. TCRbeta amplicons were sequenced on an Illumina HiSeq 2500 with 250-bp paired-end reads. As for the authors' bioinformatics: Trimmomatic v0.33 was used to quality-trim the reads, and FLASH v1.2.11 was used to merge paired reads so that full CDR3 sequences could be recovered. V, D and J germline segments were assigned to the rearranged TCRbeta sequences using MiGEC v1.2.1b. VDJtools v1.0.0 computed clonotype statistics and Shannon-Wiener diversity indices. Except for diversity analysis, only the 250 most abundant clonotypes of each sample were used in subsequent analyses to reduce sampling bias. Using fastp trimming at Q25 and MiXCR clonotype assembly, TCRdb reanalyzed the public sequencing data and kept in-frame beta chains. CDR3 protein sequences are deduplicated, and each keeps its most common genes and DNA. The V and J calls were not made by the authors but by TCRdb's processing. Here the sample has 100,000 to 150,000 distinct CDR3 sequences; 64% occur a single time. Roughly 8% of the sample is held by the ten biggest clonotypes.

What the authors observed across the whole study: Because sequencing covered only the TCR beta chain and unpaired alpha chains were not captured, true repertoire diversity is likely underestimated. Consistent with antigen-driven expansion, pairs of tumor regions showed higher repertoire overlap (mean roughly 36%) than either tumor-adjacent pairs (around 17%) or tumor-blood pairs (about 14%). The top 250 clones accounted for a significantly greater share of the repertoire in tumors than in blood (p = 0.039). Only a few patients were included in the study, and the authors note that the findings should be validated in a larger study. Only about 8-24% of top clones were present in all five regions of a tumor, suggesting spatial heterogeneity of tumor-infiltrating T cells. Bulk unsorted samples precluded comparing CD4+ and CD8+ T cell repertoires.

This clonotype was seen ten or more times. The antigen this receptor binds is unknown. The junction shows a germline mismatch at one end, possibly a read error. From the cysteine up to the phenylalanine, the CDR3 has a length of 13 residues. The only DNA kept is the CDR3, 39 bases in frame from the first base. Total RNA and DNA were co-extracted without cell sorting from about 19-30 mg of bulk tissue using the AllPrep DNA/RNA mini kit. Surgical resection was performed in China between late 2015 and 2016 on a few patients with histopathologically diagnosed primary liver carcinoma. Patients had chronic HBV infection and were treatment-naive at sampling. Five spatially separated regions were sampled from each tumor: the superior, inferior, left-lateral and right-lateral poles, plus the tumor centre. Histological examination found more than 90% viable tumor cells in every tumor sample. Each fresh piece of tumor and adjacent tissue was cut in two, with one half stored in RNAlater at -80 degrees C and the other half sent for histology.

The sequenced sample was liver tumor tissue from sampling region 3. The cell subset or site label of this sample denotes: tumor region T3, left-lateral pole. This TCR came from a woman in her fifties or sixties with primary liver carcinoma and hepatitis B virus infection. Recombination connected TRBV12-3 or TRBV12-4 to TRBJ1-1, and TRBD1 may be the D gene, going by 6 matching bases. CDR3 reads: CASSLATGTKAFF. The sequence in DNA is TGTGCCAGCAGTCTAGCCACAGGGACGAAAGCTTTCTTT.